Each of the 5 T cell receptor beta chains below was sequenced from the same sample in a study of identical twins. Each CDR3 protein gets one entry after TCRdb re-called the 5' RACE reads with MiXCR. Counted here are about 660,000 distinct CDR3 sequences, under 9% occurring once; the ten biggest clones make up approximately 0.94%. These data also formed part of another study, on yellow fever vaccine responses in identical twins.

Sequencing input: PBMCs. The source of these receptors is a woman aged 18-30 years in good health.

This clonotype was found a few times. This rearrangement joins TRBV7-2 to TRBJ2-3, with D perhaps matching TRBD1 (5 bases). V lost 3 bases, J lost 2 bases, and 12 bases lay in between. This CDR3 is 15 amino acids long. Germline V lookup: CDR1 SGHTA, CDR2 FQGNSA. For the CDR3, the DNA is TGTGCCAGCAGCTTGAGTCAGGGATCCACAGATACGCAGTATTTT. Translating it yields CASSLSQGSTDTQYF.

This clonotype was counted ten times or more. The CDR3 loop reads CASSYTGGPSDTQYF. CDR3 DNA sequence: TGTGCCAGCAGTTATACGGGAGGGCCATCGGATACGCAGTATTTT. V and J are TRBV12-3 or TRBV12-4 and TRBJ2-3; 8 nucleotides agree with TRBD2. Trimming took 4 bases from V and 6 from J; bases not matched to a gene: 9. This CDR3 has 15 amino acids.

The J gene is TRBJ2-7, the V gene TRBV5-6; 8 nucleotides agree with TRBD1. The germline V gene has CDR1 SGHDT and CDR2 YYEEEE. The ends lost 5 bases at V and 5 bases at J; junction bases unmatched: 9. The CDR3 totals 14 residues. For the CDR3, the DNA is TGTGCCAGCAGGCCGGGACAGGCCCCTCACGAGCAGTACTTC. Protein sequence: CASRPGQAPHEQYF.

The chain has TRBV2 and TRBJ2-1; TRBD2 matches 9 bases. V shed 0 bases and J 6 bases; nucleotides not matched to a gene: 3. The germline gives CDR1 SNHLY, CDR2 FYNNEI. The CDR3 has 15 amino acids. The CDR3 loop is CASSEAGLAVNEQFF. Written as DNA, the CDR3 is TGTGCCAGCAGTGAAGCGGGACTAGCTGTCAATGAGCAGTTCTTC.

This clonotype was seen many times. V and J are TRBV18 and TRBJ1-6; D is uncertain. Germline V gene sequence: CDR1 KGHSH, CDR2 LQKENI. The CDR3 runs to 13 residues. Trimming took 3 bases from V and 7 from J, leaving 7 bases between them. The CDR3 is CASSPAENSPLHF. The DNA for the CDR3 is TGTGCCAGCTCACCGGCAGAGAATTCACCCCTCCACTTT.